The 23 T cell receptor beta chains below all came from one sample that was sequenced in a study of shared clonotypes between healthy human individuals. Libraries were prepared by immunoSEQ multiplex PCR; TCRdb keeps only in-frame clonotypes and omits some of them. The sample includes about 2.1 million clones, over 85% of them seen just once. Naive CD8 cells lacked CD45RO and underwent positive selection for CCR7, leaving out terminally differentiated effector memory CD45RA+ cells. The sequenced sample was naive CD8+ T cells from PBMCs. Receptor source: a man aged 18 to 30 in good health. Some clones in this sample may be carry-over from other donors' samples.

This clone was seen only once. The chain combines TRBV15 with TRBJ1-4; no definite D call. The V gene's germline CDR1 is LNHNV and CDR2 YYDKDF (reference sequence). This CDR3 has 14 residues. V was pared by 1 base and J by 4 bases, with 7 bases between. Written as DNA, the CDR3 is TGTGCCACCAGCAGAGGCCAGATTAATGAAAAACTGTTTTTT. Residues: CATSRGQINEKLFF.

The chain is built from TRBV7-6 and TRBJ2-7; 13 nucleotides align to TRBD2. This CDR3 is built from 16 residues. Unmatched junction bases numbered 9, after V lost 5 bases and J lost 5 bases. CDR1 is SGHVS and CDR2 is FNYEAQ in the germline V gene. CDR3 nucleotides: TGTGCCAGCAGCATCCGGACTAGCGGGAGTGGTAACGAGCAGTACTTC. Encoded protein: CASSIRTSGSGNEQYF.

This clone was seen only once. V usage is TRBV6-5 and J usage is TRBJ2-1; TRBD2 matches 10 bases. The CDR3 is made up of 15 amino acids. The germline gives CDR1 MNHEY, CDR2 SVGAGI. V trimming: 2 bases; J trimming: 8 bases; junction bases outside the gene matches: 6. The CDR3 DNA reads TGTGCCAGCAGTTACCTAGCGGGAGAAGTCCATGAGCAGTTCTTC. Translating it yields CASSYLAGEVHEQFF.

V gene TRBV5-6 combines with J gene TRBJ2-2; 13 bases align to TRBD2. The CDR3 extends over 16 amino acids. CDR1 is SGHDT and CDR2 is YYEEEE in the germline V gene. V shed 3 bases, J shed 7 bases, and the junction held 6 bases outside the gene matches. CDR3 sequence reads: CASSSLAGGPNGELFF. CDR3 in DNA: TGTGCCAGCAGCTCACTAGCGGGAGGGCCTAACGGGGAGCTGTTTTTT.

The chain links TRBV19 to TRBJ2-7, with TRBD2 as a possible D gene (6 bases). This CDR3 region has 14 residues. CDR1 is LNHDA and CDR2 is SQIVND in the germline V gene (reference sequence). V lost 6 bases and J lost 1, with 13 bases in between. The CDR3 sequence: CASSTGLRSYEQYF. CDR3 coding DNA: TGTGCCAGTAGCACGGGACTGAGGTCCTACGAGCAGTACTTC.

This clone has only one observation. This chain links TRBV7-6 with TRBJ1-1; no firm D call. Germline-derived CDR1 and CDR2 are SGHVS and FNYEAQ. This CDR3 is 13 amino acids long. Trimming cost V 6 bases and J 4 bases, with 12 bases left between them. CDR3 DNA sequence: TGTGCCAGCAGTCCCGGGAGGTTCACTGAAGCTTTCTTT. It specifies CASSPGRFTEAFF.

This clone occurred once. The chain links TRBV19 to TRBJ2-7; 11 bases agree with TRBD1. The CDR3 sequence is 15 residues long. Germline lookup yields CDR1 LNHDA and CDR2 SQIVND (reference sequence). V was clipped by 7 bases and J by 1 base; unmatched bases: 6. Written as DNA, the CDR3 is TGTGCCAGTAAGACGGGGACAGGGGGGTCCTACGAGCAGTACTTC. Its protein is CASKTGTGGSYEQYF.

The table lists this clone with a count of one. This chain joins TRBV19 and TRBJ1-3; D remains ambiguous. The V end lost 6 bases, the J end lost 2 bases, and 8 bases lay between the germline ends. CDR1 is LNHDA and CDR2 is SQIVND in the germline V gene (reference sequence). The CDR3 totals 13 residues. For the CDR3, the DNA is TGTGCCAGTAGGACGGGTCCTGGAAACACCATATATTTT. It codes for CASRTGPGNTIYF.

This clone was found a few times. The V and J genes are TRBV14 and TRBJ1-1; D remains ambiguous. The V end lost 1 base, the J end lost 6 bases, and 6 bases lay between the germline ends. The CDR3 totals 12 residues. The germline V gene encodes CDR1 SGHDN and CDR2 FVKESK. CDR3 in DNA: TGTGCCAGCAGCCAAGTTAGCCCTGAAGCTTTCTTT. Its protein product is CASSQVSPEAFF.

The rearrangement links TRBV19 to TRBJ2-2; D is perhaps TRBD2 (6 bases). Germline V CDR1 and CDR2: LNHDA, SQIVND (reference sequence). This CDR3 is 16 amino acids long. The V and J ends lost 6 bases and 5 bases respectively, with 19 bases between them. The CDR3 reads CASRLTGSRVTGELFF. CDR3 nucleotides: TGTGCCAGTAGACTCACCGGGAGCAGGGTAACCGGGGAGCTGTTTTTT.

The chain is built from TRBV7-9 and TRBJ2-2; maybe TRBD2 (5 bases). Trimming pared 6 bases from V and 2 bases from J, leaving 16 bases between. This CDR3 has 16 residues. Germline V gene data show CDR1 as SEHNR and CDR2 as FQNEAQ (reference sequence). The CDR3 loop reads CASRLEKRGNTGELFF. The CDR3 DNA reads as TGTGCCAGCAGGCTGGAGAAACGGGGAAACACCGGGGAGCTGTTTTTT.

V is TRBV6-1 and J is TRBJ1-2, with D perhaps TRBD1 (5 bases). CDR1 is MNHNS and CDR2 is SASEGT in the germline V gene. V shed 2 bases and J shed 6 bases, with 19 bases lying between them. This CDR3 has 16 amino acids. CDR3 region: CASSELRGTSRDGYTF. As DNA, the CDR3 is TGTGCCAGCAGTGAATTGAGGGGTACGAGTCGCGATGGCTACACCTTC.

This chain links TRBV4-2 with TRBJ2-2; D uncertain. Germline assignment: CDR1 LGHNA and CDR2 YNFKEQ. Trimming stripped 1 base from V and 7 bases from J, with 4 bases between. The CDR3 spans 12 residues. The CDR3 DNA is TGTGCCAGCAGCCAAGTAGGCGGGGAGCTGTTTTTT. Translation: CASSQVGGELFF.

This chain uses TRBV29-1 with TRBJ2-2; D ambiguous. The V and J ends lost 7 bases and 0 bases respectively, with 9 bases between them. The CDR3 is made up of 13 amino acids. From germline, CDR1 is SQVTM and CDR2 ANQGSEA. The CDR3 bases are TGCAGCGCCCCCGCAGCGAACACCGGGGAGCTGTTTTTT. Translated: CSAPAANTGELFF.

The genes are TRBV27 and TRBJ2-7; 13 positions match TRBD2. The CDR3 sequence is 16 residues long. CDR1 is MNHEY and CDR2 is SMNVEV in the germline V gene (reference sequence). V lost 3 bases and J lost 6; bases outside the gene matches: 8. The CDR3 region is CASSFPPGLAGSEQYF. CDR3 bases: TGTGCCAGCAGTTTCCCTCCGGGACTAGCGGGATCCGAGCAGTACTTC.

V is TRBV4-3 and J is TRBJ2-1, with D perhaps TRBD1 or TRBD2 (7 bases each). The germline V gene encodes CDR1 LGHNA and CDR2 YSLEER. The CDR3 is made up of 16 amino acids. V lost 4 bases and J lost 7, with 20 bases in between. CDR3 sequence (DNA): TGCGCCAGCAGCCCACAGGGGAGGGGACTCAAGAATGAGCAGTTCTTC. This gives the protein CASSPQGRGLKNEQFF.

The chain carries TRBV10-1 and TRBJ1-2; no clear D gene. Trimming shortened V by 0 bases and J by 6 bases, and 14 bases separated the two germline ends. There are 15 residues in the CDR3. Germline V gene lookup returns CDR1 WNHNN and CDR2 SYGVQD (reference sequence). CDR3 coding DNA: TGCGCCAGCAGTGAGTCGGTTAAGGATTTTCATGGCTACACCTTC. It yields the protein CASSESVKDFHGYTF.

Regarding this clone: Other DNA sequences from this sample encode an identical CDR3 as well. The chain has TRBV9 and TRBJ2-7; 7 positions match TRBD1. Germline lookup yields CDR1 SGDLS and CDR2 YYNGEE. The V gene end was trimmed by 2 bases and the J gene end by 1 base; junction bases not matched to a gene: 3. The CDR3 spans 14 residues. CDR3 sequence: CASSVGRGSYEQYF. The CDR3 region has the DNA TGTGCCAGCAGCGTTGGCAGGGGGTCCTACGAGCAGTACTTC. Drawing the rest from reference TRBV9 and TRBJ2-7, the complete variable domain is DSGVTQTPKHLITATGQRVTLRCSPRSGDLSVYWYQQSLDQGLQFLIQYYNGEERAKGNILERFSAQQFPDLHSELNLSSLELGDSALYFCASSVGRGSYEQYFGPGTRLTVT.

This clone turned up a few times. J is TRBJ2-7 and V is TRBV5-6; the D gene is possibly TRBD2 (5 bases). The CDR3 consists of 13 residues. Germline values: CDR1 SGHDT, CDR2 YYEEEE. Trimming took 2 bases from V and 6 from J, leaving 12 bases between them. Here the CDR3 reads CASSLGSSGEQYF. The CDR3 coding sequence is TGTGCCAGCAGCTTAGGGTCAAGCGGCGAGCAGTACTTC. The whole variable domain, filled in from reference TRBV5-6 and TRBJ2-7, reads DAGVTQSPTHLIKTRGQQVTLRCSPKSGHDTVSWYQQALGQGPQFIFQYYEEEERQRGNFPDRFSGHQFPNYSSELNVNALLLGDSALYLCASSLGSSGEQYFGPGTRLTVT.

This chain joins TRBV28 and TRBJ2-7; 10 positions agree with TRBD1. V shed 5 bases and J 13 bases; nucleotides not matched to a gene: 8. CDR3 length: 12 residues. Germline V gives CDR1 MDHEN, CDR2 SYDVKM. The DNA for the CDR3 is TGTGCCAGCAGTACCGGGACAGGGGTGTTTTACTTC. Its protein is CASSTGTGVFYF.

This CDR3 reads CASSLARSTDTQYF. For the CDR3, the DNA is TGCGCCAGCAGCTTGGCCCGTTCGACAGATACGCAGTATTTT. The gene calls are TRBV5-1 and TRBJ2-3; D uncertain. V was shortened by 0 bases and J by 3 bases, with 8 bases between the two germline ends. The CDR3 runs to 14 residues. Germline values: CDR1 SGHRS, CDR2 YFSETQ.

This clone has a handful of counts. The CDR3 DNA sequence: TGCGCCAGCAGCCAACACTTGACACGACCAAACACTGAAGCTTTCTTT. Encoded protein: CASSQHLTRPNTEAFF. V is TRBV4-1 and J is TRBJ1-1, with no clear D. Looked up from germline, CDR1 is MGHRA and CDR2 is YSYEKL. There are 16 residues in the CDR3. The ends were cut back, 2 bases at V and 2 bases at J, with 15 bases in the middle.

This chain links TRBV5-4 with TRBJ1-2; 12 positions agree with TRBD1. CDR1 is SGHNT, CDR2 YYREEE, per germline (reference sequence). Trimming removed 5 bases from V and 5 bases from J; junction bases left unmatched: 4. The CDR3 length is 14 residues. The chain's CDR3 is CASRGQGAGYGYTF. In DNA form, the CDR3 reads TGTGCCAGCAGGGGACAGGGGGCAGGGTATGGCTACACCTTC.